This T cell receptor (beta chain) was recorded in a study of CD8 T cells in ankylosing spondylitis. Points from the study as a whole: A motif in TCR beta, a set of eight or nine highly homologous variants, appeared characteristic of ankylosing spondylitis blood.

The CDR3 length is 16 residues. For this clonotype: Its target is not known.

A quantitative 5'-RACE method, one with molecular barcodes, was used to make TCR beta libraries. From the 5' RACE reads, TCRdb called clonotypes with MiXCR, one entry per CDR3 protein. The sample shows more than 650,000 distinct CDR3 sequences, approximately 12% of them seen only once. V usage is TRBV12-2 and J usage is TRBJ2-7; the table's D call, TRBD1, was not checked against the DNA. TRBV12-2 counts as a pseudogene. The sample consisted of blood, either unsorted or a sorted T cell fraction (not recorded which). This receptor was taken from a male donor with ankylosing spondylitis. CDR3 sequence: CASRFQIGGPPYEQYF. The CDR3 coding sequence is TGTGCAAGTCGCTTCCAAATCGGGGGGCCCCCCTACGAGCAGTACTTC.